A selection of T cell receptor beta chains follows, all from one sample in a study of response to subunit inactivated influenza vaccine. TCRdb recomputed calls from the RT-PCR reads with MiXCR, one row per CDR3 protein. Seen here are hundreds of thousands of distinct CDR3 sequences, less than 30% observed once, and the top ten hold 1.5% to 2%. The sequencing here drew on CD4+ T cells sorted from PBMCs, taken 4 to 6 days after vaccination. The receptors here all came from a man in his fifties or sixties who received an inactivated influenza vaccine. Each CDR3 is given with its conserved first and last residue. A D gene is named only where the DNA matches it firmly. Not every row has a clone size; where given, it reads once, few, many or a size class.

D: -
V: TRBV7-9
size: -
J: TRBJ2-7
CDR3: CASSRDVTYEQYF
DNA: TGTGCCAGCAGCCGGGACGTAACCTACGAGCAGTACTTC

D: -
V: TRBV28
size: -
J: TRBJ2-7
CDR3: CASSLKAQRWVYEQYF
DNA: TGTGCCAGCAGTTTAAAGGCCCAACGTTGGGTTTACGAGCAGTACTTC

D: -
V: TRBV27
size: -
J: TRBJ2-1
CDR3: CASSYPSGEQFF
DNA: TGTGCCAGCAGTTACCCGAGTGGTGAGCAGTTCTTC

D: TRBD2
V: TRBV7-2
size: few
J: TRBJ2-1
CDR3: CASSLPASGRSNEQFF
DNA: TGTGCCAGCAGCCTTCCAGCTAGCGGGAGGAGTAATGAGCAGTTCTTC

D: TRBD1
V: TRBV5-1
size: few
J: TRBJ1-1
CDR3: CASSPRQGRTAEAFF
DNA: TGCGCCAGCAGCCCCCGACAGGGGAGAACGGCTGAAGCTTTCTTT

D: -
V: TRBV15
size: few
J: TRBJ2-3
CDR3: CATSDDRTVTSTDTQYF
DNA: TGTGCCACCAGCGACGATCGGACGGTAACTAGCACAGATACGCAGTATTTT

D: -
V: TRBV5-1
size: -
J: TRBJ2-7
CDR3: CASSPDGEYEQYF
DNA: TGCGCCAGCAGCCCCGATGGAGAATACGAGCAGTACTTC

D: -
V: TRBV6-1
size: few
J: TRBJ2-5
CDR3: CASSEFPRNQETQYF
DNA: TGTGCCAGCAGTGAATTCCCGAGGAACCAAGAGACCCAGTACTTC

D: -
V: TRBV7-9
size: few
J: TRBJ1-5
CDR3: CASSLDGNNQPQHF
DNA: TGTGCCAGCAGCTTAGATGGGAACAATCAGCCCCAGCATTTT

D: -
V: TRBV4-2
size: once
J: TRBJ2-7
CDR3: CASSQAGLATYEQYF
DNA: TGTGCCAGCAGCCAAGCAGGCTTGGCGACCTACGAGCAGTACTTC

D: TRBD2
V: TRBV6-1
size: -
J: TRBJ2-1
CDR3: CASTGAGGLFRYNEQFF
DNA: TGTGCCAGCACCGGAGCGGGGGGGCTTTTTCGCTACAATGAGCAGTTCTTC

D: -
V: TRBV20-1
size: -
J: TRBJ2-7
CDR3: CSAQRGGTGFYEQYF
DNA: TGCAGTGCCCAACGGGGAGGGACAGGATTCTACGAGCAGTACTTC

D: -
V: TRBV6-2/TRBV6-3
size: -
J: TRBJ2-4
CDR3: CASSSWTGTKNIQYF
DNA: TGTGCCAGCAGTTCCTGGACGGGTACCAAAAACATTCAGTACTTC

D: -
V: TRBV12-3/TRBV12-4
size: few
J: TRBJ2-1
CDR3: CASSLAGAHNEQFF
DNA: TGTGCCAGCAGTTTAGCGGGAGCCCACAATGAGCAGTTCTTC

D: TRBD1
V: TRBV5-1
size: few
J: TRBJ2-1
CDR3: CASSSQGAQVTEQFF
DNA: TGCGCCAGCAGCTCCCAGGGGGCCCAGGTCACTGAGCAGTTCTTC

D: -
V: TRBV7-2
size: -
J: TRBJ2-1
CDR3: CASSSSLVGIMNEQFF
DNA: TGTGCCAGCAGCTCAAGTCTAGTGGGGATTATGAATGAGCAGTTCTTC

D: -
V: TRBV28
size: -
J: TRBJ2-1
CDR3: CASRVAGREGYNEQFF
DNA: TGTGCCAGCAGGGTAGCTGGGAGAGAGGGCTACAATGAGCAGTTCTTC